This is a list of T cell receptor beta chains from one sample in a study of cytomegalovirus exposure and HLA in healthy donors. Data came from immunoSEQ multiplex PCR; TCRdb stores just in-frame clones and leaves some out. Of around 220,000 clones in the sample, 75% to 80% were seen once. The sequencing input was PBMCs. The receptor set was obtained from a young man in good health and CMV-seronegative. CDR3s include the opening cysteine and the closing phenylalanine or tryptophan. Fields, in order: D gene, clone size, J gene, V gene, CDR3 protein, CDR3 DNA. The D gene is left open where the match is weak. Clone size is shown for a subset of rows, as once, few, many or a class of expanded clone.

>-|-|TRBJ2-6|TRBV11-2
CASSLALGDSGANVLTF
TGTGCCAGCAGCTTAGCCCTCGGGGACTCTGGGGCCAACGTCCTGACTTTC
>TRBD1|-|TRBJ1-5|TRBV25-1
CASRGQGSNQPQHF
TGTGCCAGCCGCGGACAGGGAAGCAATCAGCCCCAGCATTTT
>-|-|TRBJ1-1|TRBV4-1
CASSQAYTGNTEAFF
TGCGCCAGCAGCCAGGCTTATACAGGGAACACTGAAGCTTTCTTT
>-|few|TRBJ2-2|TRBV7-3
CASSDTGTRDTGELFF
TGTGCCAGCAGCGATACAGGGACGAGGGACACCGGGGAGCTGTTTTTT
>TRBD1|-|TRBJ1-2|TRBV6-1
CASSFRTGGYTF
TGTGCCAGCAGTTTTCGGACAGGGGGCTACACCTTC
>TRBD1|-|TRBJ1-3|TRBV30
CAWSYGQGKDTIYF
TGTGCCTGGAGTTATGGACAGGGAAAAGACACCATATATTTT
>TRBD2|-|TRBJ2-7|TRBV19
CASSAGLAGFPYEQYF
TGTGCCAGTAGTGCGGGACTAGCGGGGTTCCCTTACGAGCAGTACTTC
>TRBD2|once|TRBJ2-7|TRBV27
CASRLAEEYEQYF
TGTGCCAGCAGACTAGCGGAAGAATACGAGCAGTACTTC
>-|-|TRBJ2-7|TRBV2
CASSERQNSYEQYF
TGTGCCAGCAGTGAAAGACAAAACTCCTACGAGCAGTACTTC
>-|-|TRBJ1-2|TRBV6-5
CASSYSGSPDYYGYTF
TGTGCCAGCAGTTACAGTGGGTCACCGGACTACTATGGCTACACCTTC
>TRBD1|few|TRBJ1-1|TRBV30
CAWSPWTGVGTEAFF
TGTGCCTGGAGTCCTTGGACAGGTGTGGGAACTGAAGCTTTCTTT
>-|-|TRBJ1-2|TRBV14
CASARANYGYTF
TGTGCCAGCGCCAGGGCTAACTATGGCTACACCTTC
>-|-|TRBJ2-5|TRBV7-3
CASSLHSGETQYF
TGTGCCAGCAGCTTACACAGCGGCGAGACCCAGTACTTC
>-|-|TRBJ2-3|TRBV6-5
CASSPGQFTDTQYF
TGTGCCAGCAGCCCCGGACAGTTCACAGATACGCAGTATTTT
>-|once|TRBJ2-7|TRBV11-3
CASSPVAPQKYEQYF
TGTGCCAGCAGCCCAGTGGCCCCACAGAAGTACGAGCAGTACTTC
>-|-|TRBJ1-1|TRBV5-1
CASSLWTENTEAFF
TGCGCCAGCAGCCTCTGGACAGAGAACACTGAAGCTTTCTTT
>TRBD2|once|TRBJ2-7|TRBV7-9
CSSGRYYEQYF
TGTTCCTCCGGGAGGTATTACGAGCAGTACTTC
>TRBD1|-|TRBJ1-5|TRBV18
CASSVTGIFQPQHF
TGTGCCAGCTCCGTGACAGGGATTTTTCAGCCCCAGCATTTT
>TRBD2|-|TRBJ2-1|TRBV7-6
CASSLWEGYRNEQFF
TGTGCCAGCAGCTTATGGGAGGGTTATCGTAATGAGCAGTTCTTC
>-|-|TRBJ1-1|TRBV18
CASSSQESEAFF
TGTGCCAGCTCGTCACAGGAATCTGAAGCTTTCTTT
>-|once|TRBJ1-5|TRBV29-1
CSVEGGPDNQPQHF
TGCAGCGTTGAAGGAGGGCCGGACAATCAGCCCCAGCATTTT
>-|-|TRBJ2-5|TRBV4-3
CASSQDLKGLQETQYF
TGCGCCAGCAGCCAAGATTTGAAGGGGTTACAAGAGACCCAGTACTTC
>-|-|TRBJ2-1|TRBV6-4
CASSDSQTDFLNEQFF
TGTGCCAGCAGTGACTCACAGACGGACTTTCTCAATGAGCAGTTCTTC
>TRBD1|once|TRBJ1-4|TRBV27
CASRKTGDEKLFF
TGTGCCAGCAGGAAGACAGGGGATGAAAAACTGTTTTTT
>-|-|TRBJ2-7|TRBV6-1
CASRVSCEQYF
TGTGCCAGCAGGGTTAGCTGCGAGCAGTACTTC
>-|-|TRBJ1-5|TRBV28
CASSLVLSNQPQHF
TGTGCCAGCAGTTTGGTACTTTCAAATCAGCCCCAGCATTTT
>TRBD2|-|TRBJ2-1|TRBV7-9
CASSLGTSGSYNEQFF
TGTGCCAGCAGCTTAGGGACTAGCGGCTCCTACAATGAGCAGTTCTTC
>-|-|TRBJ2-2|TRBV4-3
CASSQDGWGGLTGELFF
TGCGCCAGCAGCCAAGATGGGTGGGGGGGGCTCACCGGGGAGCTGTTTTTT
>-|-|TRBJ2-3|TRBV7-2
CASSLVGDSTDTQYF
TGTGCCAGCAGCTTAGTAGGGGATAGCACAGATACGCAGTATTTT
>-|-|TRBJ2-7|TRBV30
CAWCAFGAGGVREQYF
-
>-|-|TRBJ2-7|TRBV7-9
CASSLSDGQVYEQYF
TGTGCCAGCAGCTTATCTGATGGGCAGGTGTACGAGCAGTACTTC
>-|-|TRBJ1-2|TRBV7-3
CASSLTGGIYGYTF
TGTGCCAGCAGCTTAACGGGGGGAATCTATGGCTACACCTTC